This is a list of T cell receptor beta chains from one sample in a study of radiation and T cells in renal cell carcinoma. Method: immunoSEQ multiplex PCR; TCRdb's copy keeps in-frame clones and lacks some. The sample yields some 150,000 clones, about 88% seen once. Sequencing was performed on blood, taken from a patient whose treatment included radiotherapy and nephrectomy. These receptors were obtained from a woman aged 50 to 60 with renal cell carcinoma. CDR3s include the opening cysteine and the closing phenylalanine or tryptophan. Fields, in order: CDR3 protein, V gene, CDR3 length.

CDR3: CASSSLRGWETQYF
V: TRBV7-2
length: 14

CDR3: CASKVQGLEAFF
V: TRBV6-1
length: 12

CDR3: CASSPAPGDSYNEQFF
V: TRBV5-1
length: 16

CDR3: CASSLAPGGAGTGELFF
V: TRBV5-1
length: 17

CDR3: CASSIDRSSGNTIYF
V: TRBV19
length: 15

CDR3: CASSLVLAGGQETQYF
V: TRBV7-6
length: 16

CDR3: CASSESGAGTEAFF
V: TRBV6-1
length: 14

CDR3: CASSYGRGDEGYTF
V: TRBV5-1
length: 14

CDR3: CATSRGRGWNTEAFF
V: TRBV15
length: 15

CDR3: CASTRGGSDYGYTF
V: TRBV19
length: 14

CDR3: CASSQVGTGFNEQYF
V: TRBV16
length: 15

CDR3: CASSPSAGQNTEAFF
V: TRBV18
length: 15

CDR3: CASSLSTDTQYF
V: TRBV7-9
length: 12

CDR3: CASSFSYGDTQYF
V: TRBV7-3
length: 13

CDR3: CASTPWVSSGQETQYF
V: TRBV11-2
length: 16

CDR3: CATSRDRGTNYGYTF
V: TRBV15
length: 15

CDR3: CASSLSASGDTDTQYF
V: TRBV11-2
length: 16

CDR3: CASSPHRFSGNTIYF
V: TRBV9
length: 15